A selection of T cell receptor beta chains follows, all from one sample in a study of T cells in Graves' hyperthyroidism and ophthalmopathy. TCRdb re-called the multiplex PCR reads through MiXCR, storing one row per CDR3 protein. This table has about 250,000 distinct CDR3 sequences, roughly 22% appearing once. What was sequenced was blood. The source is a man aged 30 to 45 with Graves' ophthalmopathy. Each CDR3 is given with its conserved first and last residue. A D gene is named only where the DNA matches it firmly. Some rows mark clone size as missing; the rest say once, few, many or name a class of expanded clone.

>TRBV5-1|NA|NA|TRBJ2-3
TGCGCCAGCAGCTTGGGGGCTAGCTTGGCAGATACGCAGTATTTT
CASSLGASLADTQYF
>TRBV12-3/TRBV12-4|few|TRBD2|TRBJ2-2
TGTGCCAGCAGTCTCCGGGGAGCGGGGTACACCGGGGAGCTGTTTTTT
CASSLRGAGYTGELFF
>TRBV5-1|many|NA|TRBJ2-5
TGCGCCAGCAGCTTGGAGGGCAGCTGGGACCCAAATGAGGCGGGGAACCAAGAGACCCAGTACTTC
CASSLEGSWDPNEAGNQETQYF
>TRBV6-1|NA|TRBD2|TRBJ2-3
TGTGCCAGCAGCCGTCCCGGGACTAGCGGGACGGCAAATACGCAGTATTTT
CASSRPGTSGTANTQYF
>TRBV30|NA|NA|TRBJ1-2
TGTGCCTGGAGTGTGGATCGGTTAAACTATGGCTACACCTTC
CAWSVDRLNYGYTF
>TRBV5-1|many|TRBD2|TRBJ2-2
TGCGCCAGCAGCCGGTTGCAGGGACTAGCGGGAGAGGTCGGGGAGCTGTTTTTT
CASSRLQGLAGEVGELFF
>TRBV12-5|NA|NA|TRBJ2-6
TGTGCTAGTGGTGTCGGACAGTTCTCCTCTGGGGCCAACGTCCTGACTTTC
CASGVGQFSSGANVLTF
>TRBV10-2|NA|NA|TRBJ2-3
TGCGCCAGCAGTGATTGGACGGGAGTCGGCACAGATACGCAGTATTTT
CASSDWTGVGTDTQYF
>TRBV2|many|TRBD2|TRBJ2-1
TGTGCCAGCAGCGTTGGAACTAGCGGGACGAGTGAGCAGTTCTTC
CASSVGTSGTSEQFF
>TRBV3-1|many|NA|TRBJ1-1
TGTGCCAGCAGCCAGGGCCCTAACACTGAAGCTTTCTTT
CASSQGPNTEAFF
>TRBV2|many|TRBD2|TRBJ2-1
TGTGCCAGCACCAGGTCGTCTAGCGGAAACAATGAGCAGTTCTTC
CASTRSSSGNNEQFF
>TRBV7-2|NA|NA|TRBJ2-2
TGTGCCAGCAGCTTAGTTAGTAGGAACGTGGAAGGGGAGCTGTTTTTT
CASSLVSRNVEGELFF
>TRBV24-1|NA|TRBD1|TRBJ1-5
TGTGCCACCAGTGATTGGGCTACAGGGGACAATCAGCCCCAGCATTTT
CATSDWATGDNQPQHF
>TRBV7-6|many|TRBD1|TRBJ2-1
TGTGCCAGCAGCTTGGGACAGGGGTTTTACAATGAGCAGTTCTTC
CASSLGQGFYNEQFF
>TRBV5-1|many|TRBD2|TRBJ2-1
TGCGCCAGCAGCTTGGGGGCGGGAGGGGCCTACAATGAGCAGTTCTTC
CASSLGAGGAYNEQFF
>TRBV18|few|TRBD1|TRBJ1-4
TGTGCCAGCTCATCAGGACAGGGAGGAACTAATGAAAAACTGTTTTTT
CASSSGQGGTNEKLFF
>TRBV16|few|TRBD1|TRBJ1-1
TGTGCCAGCAGACCCACAGGGGCCACTGAAGCTTTCTTT
CASRPTGATEAFF
>TRBV11-2|many|NA|TRBJ1-4
TGTGCCAGCAGCTCCGAGGGTGGAAAACTGTTTTTT
CASSSEGGKLFF
>TRBV4-1|NA|TRBD2|TRBJ2-2
TGCGCCAGCAGCCAAGATCCGCAGGCCGGACTAGTCCATGGCACCGGGGAGCTGTTTTTT
CASSQDPQAGLVHGTGELFF
>TRBV30|NA|TRBD1|TRBJ1-1
TGTGCCTGGACCTCTGACAGGGGAAGGACTGAAGCTTTCTTT
CAWTSDRGRTEAFF
>TRBV10-3|NA|NA|TRBJ2-1
TGTGCCATCAGTGGTAATACGAATGAGCAGTTCTTC
CAISGNTNEQFF
>TRBV7-8|NA|NA|TRBJ1-2
TGTGCCAGCAGCTTATTCACTGACCCAGACTATGGCTACACCTTC
CASSLFTDPDYGYTF
>TRBV13|few|NA|TRBJ1-5
TGTGCCAGCAGCTTAAATAGGGGACGGGATCATTCGGAGCCCCAGCATTTT
CASSLNRGRDHSEPQHF
>TRBV7-2|NA|NA|TRBJ2-5
TGTGCCAGCAGCTTAGCGCGGTCTAGTCACGGGACCCAGTACTTC
CASSLARSSHGTQYF
>TRBV6-2/TRBV6-3|NA|NA|TRBJ2-3
TGTGCCAGCAGTTACACGGTCCAGCCAGGCGATACGCAGTATTTT
CASSYTVQPGDTQYF
>TRBV20-1|many|NA|TRBJ2-1
TGCAGTGCTCCCGGGACTTTCTACAATGAGCAGTTCTTC
CSAPGTFYNEQFF
>TRBV11-2|many|TRBD2|TRBJ2-1
TGTGCCAGCAGCTTACTAGCGGGCAAAAGGGGCAATGAGCAGTTCTTC
CASSLLAGKRGNEQFF
>TRBV19|NA|TRBD1|TRBJ2-1
TGTGCCAGTAGTCCCTGGGGACAGGGCAATGAGCAGTTCTTC
CASSPWGQGNEQFF
>TRBV7-3|many|TRBD1|TRBJ2-1
TGTGCCAGCAGCACCAGACAGGGGAATGAGCAGTTCTTC
CASSTRQGNEQFF
>TRBV6-1|NA|NA|TRBJ2-1
TGTGCCAGCAGTGAAATGGGATACAATGAGCAGTTCTTC
CASSEMGYNEQFF
>TRBV29-1|NA|NA|TRBJ2-2
TGCAGCGTTGCTGGGTTCGTCGGGGAGCTGTTTTTT
CSVAGFVGELFF